This section outlines one T cell receptor (beta chain) sequence together with its context. Its antigen is currently unknown. Next came a second PCR, run for about 6 to 12 cycles, which used a sample-barcoded 5' primer along with a J-beta primer mix. Every sample gave at least 2.5 million paired-end reads containing CDR3. TCRdb passed the 5' RACE reads through MiXCR, listing each CDR3 protein once. The sample records approximately 1.5 million distinct CDR3 sequences, roughly 43% being singletons. This entry is derived from a study of blood T cells in healthy people across ages. Study conclusions and caveats: Aged donors had fewer naive CD4+ cells and lower diversity than long-lived donors. With age, beta diversity per million T cells declined roughly linearly, significantly by 40. A strong correlation was found between TCR beta diversity and the percentage of naive T cells.

This receptor was taken from a woman aged 18 to 35 in good health. The sequencing input was blood.

CDR3 in amino acids: CASSPVGAPQPQHF. The CDR3 DNA is TGTGCCAGCAGCCCCGTTGGGGCTCCCCAGCCCCAGCATTTT. V gene TRBV7-9 combines with J gene TRBJ1-5, with TRBD1 as a possible D gene (5 bases). The germline CDR1 and CDR2 sequences are SEHNR and FQNEAQ (reference sequence). CDR3 length equals 14 residues. Trimming left V 5 bases short and J 7 bases short, with 15 bases between.